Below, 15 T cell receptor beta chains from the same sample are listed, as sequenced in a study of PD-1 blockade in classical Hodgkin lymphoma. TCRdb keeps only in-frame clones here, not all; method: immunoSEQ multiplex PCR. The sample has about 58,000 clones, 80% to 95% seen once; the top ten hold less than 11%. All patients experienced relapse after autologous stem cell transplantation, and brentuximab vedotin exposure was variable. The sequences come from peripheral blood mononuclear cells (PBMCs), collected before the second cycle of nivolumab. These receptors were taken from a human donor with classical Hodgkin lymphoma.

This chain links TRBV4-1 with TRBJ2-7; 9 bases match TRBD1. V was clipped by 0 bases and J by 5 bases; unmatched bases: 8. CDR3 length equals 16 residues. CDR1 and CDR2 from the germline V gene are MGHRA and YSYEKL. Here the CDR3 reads CASSQDPGQGANEQYF. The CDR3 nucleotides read TGCGCCAGCAGCCAAGACCCGGGACAGGGAGCCAACGAGCAGTACTTC.

CDR3 bases: TGTGCCAGTCATAGCGGGGGGCTATTCAGCGCAGATACGCAGTATTTT. This codes for CASHSGGLFSADTQYF. The chain links TRBV6-4 to TRBJ2-3, with 10 bases that match TRBD2. V lost 9 bases, J lost 4 bases, and 13 bases stayed unmatched. The germline gives CDR1 MRHNA, CDR2 SNTAGT. This CDR3 contains 16 residues.

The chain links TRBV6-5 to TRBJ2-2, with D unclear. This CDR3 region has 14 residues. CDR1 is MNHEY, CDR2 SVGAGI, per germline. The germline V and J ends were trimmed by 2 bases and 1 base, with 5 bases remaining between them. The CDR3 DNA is TGTGCCAGCAGTTACGGGGAGAACACCGGGGAGCTGTTTTTT. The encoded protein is CASSYGENTGELFF.

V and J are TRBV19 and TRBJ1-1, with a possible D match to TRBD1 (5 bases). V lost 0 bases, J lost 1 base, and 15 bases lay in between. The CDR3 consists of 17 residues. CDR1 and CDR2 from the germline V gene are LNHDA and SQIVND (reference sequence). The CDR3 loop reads CASSIERGRPANTEAFF. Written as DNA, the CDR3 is TGTGCCAGTAGTATAGAAAGGGGACGGCCGGCGAACACTGAAGCTTTCTTT.

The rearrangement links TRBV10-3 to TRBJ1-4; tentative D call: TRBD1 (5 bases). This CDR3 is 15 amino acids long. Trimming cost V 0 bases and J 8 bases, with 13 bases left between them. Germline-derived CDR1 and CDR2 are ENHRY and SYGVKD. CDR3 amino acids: CAISESGRVSEKLFF. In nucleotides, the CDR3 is TGTGCCATCAGTGAGTCTGGCAGGGTGAGCGAAAAACTGTTTTTT.

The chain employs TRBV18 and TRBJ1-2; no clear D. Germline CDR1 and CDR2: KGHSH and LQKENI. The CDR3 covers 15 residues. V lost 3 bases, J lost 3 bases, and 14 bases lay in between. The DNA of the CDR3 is TGTGCCAGCTCACCCCGGACTGCCTGGCACTATGGCTACACCTTC. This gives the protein CASSPRTAWHYGYTF. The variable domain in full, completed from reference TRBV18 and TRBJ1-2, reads NAGVMQNPRHLVRRRGQEARLRCSPMKGHSHVYWYRQLPEEGLKFMVYLQKENIIDESGMPKERFSAEFPKEGPSILRIQQVVRGDSAAYFCASSPRTAWHYGYTFGSGTRLTVV.

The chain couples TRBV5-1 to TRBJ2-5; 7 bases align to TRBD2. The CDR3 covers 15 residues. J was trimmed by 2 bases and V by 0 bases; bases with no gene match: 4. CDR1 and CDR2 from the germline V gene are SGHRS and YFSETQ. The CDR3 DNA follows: TGCGCCAGCAGCTTGGTACAGCGGGGTCAAGAGACCCAGTACTTC. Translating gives CASSLVQRGQETQYF.

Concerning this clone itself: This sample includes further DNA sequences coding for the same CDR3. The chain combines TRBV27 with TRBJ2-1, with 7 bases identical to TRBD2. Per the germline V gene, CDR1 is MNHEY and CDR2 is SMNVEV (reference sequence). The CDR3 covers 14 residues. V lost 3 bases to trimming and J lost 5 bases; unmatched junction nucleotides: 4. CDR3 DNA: TGTGCCAGCAGTTTGGGGACTACCAACAATGAGCAGTTCTTC. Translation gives CASSLGTTNNEQFF.

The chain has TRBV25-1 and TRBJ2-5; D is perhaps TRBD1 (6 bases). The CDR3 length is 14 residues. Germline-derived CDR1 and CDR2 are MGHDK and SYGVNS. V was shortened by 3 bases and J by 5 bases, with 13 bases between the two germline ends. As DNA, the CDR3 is TGTGCCAGCAGTGAGGGGGCGCTTGGGGAGACCCAGTACTTC. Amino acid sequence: CASSEGALGETQYF.

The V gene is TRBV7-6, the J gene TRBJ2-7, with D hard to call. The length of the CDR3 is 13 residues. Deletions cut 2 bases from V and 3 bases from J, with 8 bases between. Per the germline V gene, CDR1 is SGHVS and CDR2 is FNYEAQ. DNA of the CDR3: TGTGCCAGCAGCTTATTTGGCATCTACGAGCAGTACTTC. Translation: CASSLFGIYEQYF.

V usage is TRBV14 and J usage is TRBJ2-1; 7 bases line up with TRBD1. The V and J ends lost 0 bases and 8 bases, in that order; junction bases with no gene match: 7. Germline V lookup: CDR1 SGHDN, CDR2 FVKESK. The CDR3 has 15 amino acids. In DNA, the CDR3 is TGTGCCAGCAGCCAAGAACAGGGGATTGGCGATGAGCAGTTCTTC. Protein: CASSQEQGIGDEQFF.

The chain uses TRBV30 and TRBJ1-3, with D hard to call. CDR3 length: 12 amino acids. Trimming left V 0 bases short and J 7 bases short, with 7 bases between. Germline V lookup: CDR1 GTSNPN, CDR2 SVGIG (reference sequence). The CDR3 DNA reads TGTGCCTGGAGTGTATTCCCCAACACCATATATTTT. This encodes CAWSVFPNTIYF.

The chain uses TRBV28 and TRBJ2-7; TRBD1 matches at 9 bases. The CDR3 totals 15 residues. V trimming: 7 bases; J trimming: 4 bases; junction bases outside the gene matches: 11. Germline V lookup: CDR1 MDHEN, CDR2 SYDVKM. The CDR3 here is CASNPPSGQGYEQYF. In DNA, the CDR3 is TGTGCCAGCAACCCCCCCTCCGGACAGGGGTACGAGCAGTACTTC.

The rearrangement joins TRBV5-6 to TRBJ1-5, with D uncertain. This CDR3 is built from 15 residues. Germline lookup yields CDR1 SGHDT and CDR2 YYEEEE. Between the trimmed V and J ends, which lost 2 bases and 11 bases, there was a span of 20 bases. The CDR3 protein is CASSFLVIRHQAQHF. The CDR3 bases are TGTGCCAGCAGCTTCCTAGTCATCAGACATCAAGCCCAGCATTTT.

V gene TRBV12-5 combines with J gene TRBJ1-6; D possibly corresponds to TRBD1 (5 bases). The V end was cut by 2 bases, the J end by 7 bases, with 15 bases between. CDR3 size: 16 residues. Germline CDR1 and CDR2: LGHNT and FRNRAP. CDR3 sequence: CASGLHPGGRNSPLHF. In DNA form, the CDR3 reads TGTGCTAGTGGTTTGCACCCGGGGGGAAGGAATTCACCCCTCCACTTT.